Each of the 24 T cell receptor beta chains below was sequenced from the same sample in a study of regulatory T cells in long-lasting Graves disease. Combining iRepertoire HTBI primers with Arm-PCR of CDR3 regions, the authors built TCR beta libraries. From the multiplex PCR reads, TCRdb called clonotypes with MiXCR, one entry per CDR3 protein. The data contain 300,000 to 400,000 distinct CDR3 sequences, 16% of them seen just once; the ten biggest clones take up just under 30%. Time point defined: newly diagnosed GD, antithyroid drugs for less than 3 months. Construction of the TCR library relied on RNA isolated from PBMCs. This same sample was also part of a study on T cells in Graves' hyperthyroidism and ophthalmopathy.

Material: peripheral blood mononuclear cells (PBMCs), obtained at new diagnosis, from a patient treated with antithyroid drugs. These receptor sequences come from a man between 40 and 49 years old with Graves disease.

The count of this clonotype is one. This likely stems from a read error, as it lies one base from a far larger clone. The chain has TRBV2 and TRBJ1-4; D is uncertain. This CDR3 region has 14 residues. Germline CDR1 is SNHLY and CDR2 is FYNNEI. Trimming took off 7 bases at V and 7 bases at J, with 16 bases between the two ends. This CDR3 is CASNRPRDSEKLFF. The CDR3 DNA sequence: TGTGCCAGCAACCGTCCGCGGGATAGTGAAAAACTGTTTTTT.

The CDR3 coding sequence is TGTGCCAGCAGTCGGGACACCACCGGGGAGCTGTTTTTT. Amino acid sequence: CASSRDTTGELFF. This rearrangement joins TRBV6-2 or TRBV6-3 to TRBJ2-2; D might be TRBD1 (6 bases). This CDR3 has 13 residues. The germline V gene has CDR1 MNHEY and CDR2 SVGEGT. V lost 5 bases to trimming and J lost 4 bases, with 8 bases between them.

This clonotype was seen at least ten times. This chain links TRBV6-1 with TRBJ2-7; 9 bases are a match to TRBD2. The CDR3 length is 14 residues. Germline assignment: CDR1 MNHNS and CDR2 SASEGT. V was clipped by 8 bases and J by 2 bases; unmatched bases: 7. The CDR3 nucleotides are TGTGCCAGCGATGCGGGGGGGGGGGCCTACGAGCAGTACTTC. As protein: CASDAGGGAYEQYF.

This clonotype was seen repeatedly, ten times or more. The V call is TRBV3-1, the J call TRBJ2-2; D is unclear. This CDR3 has 13 residues. V was cut by 0 bases and J by 5 bases, with 4 bases left in between. The V gene's germline CDR1 is LGHDT and CDR2 YNNKEL (reference sequence). The CDR3 region has the DNA TGTGCCAGCAGCCAAGATCTAACCGGGGAGCTGTTTTTT. Its translation: CASSQDLTGELFF.

Of note for this clonotype: This could be a read error, since a much larger clone is one nucleotide away. The chain has TRBV7-8 and TRBJ1-1; D is ambiguous. The CDR3 has 13 residues. Germline CDR1 and CDR2: SGHVS and FQNEAQ. Trimming shortened V by 3 bases and J by 4 bases, and 9 bases separated the two germline ends. CDR3 protein: CASSFERTTEAFF. The CDR3 DNA is TGTGCCAGCAGCTTCGAGAGAACCACTGAAGCTTTCTTT.

This clonotype was counted ten times or more. The rearrangement joins TRBV18 to TRBJ1-1, with a possible D match to TRBD1 (5 bases). This CDR3 is built from 15 residues. From germline, CDR1 is KGHSH and CDR2 LQKENI. Trimming cost V 3 bases and J 1 base, with 12 bases left between them. The CDR3 sequence is CASSPVGGSNTEAFF. Here the CDR3 DNA reads TGTGCCAGCTCACCCGTCGGGGGATCGAACACTGAAGCTTTCTTT.

The sample holds a few counts of this clonotype. The chain joins TRBV19 to TRBJ2-2; D unresolved. With 7 bases removed from V and 7 bases from J, the gap between germline ends came to 10 bases. This CDR3 region has 12 residues. Germline CDR1 is LNHDA and CDR2 is SQIVND (reference sequence). The CDR3 loop is CASNVGNGELFF. The CDR3 coding sequence is TGTGCCAGTAATGTGGGGAACGGGGAGCTGTTTTTT. The full variable domain, completed using reference TRBV19 and TRBJ2-2, is DGGITQSPKYLFRKEGQNVTLSCEQNLNHDAMYWYRQDPGQGLRLIYYSQIVNDFQKGDIAEGYSVSREKKESFPLTVTSAQKNPTAFYLCASNVGNGELFFGEGSRLTVL.

The sample holds a few counts of this clonotype. The chain has TRBV28 and TRBJ2-7, with D perhaps assigned TRBD1 or TRBD2 (5 bases each). The V end was cut by 10 bases, the J end by 6 bases, with 16 bases between. Per the germline V gene, CDR1 is MDHEN and CDR2 is SYDVKM. The CDR3 runs to 12 residues. This chain's CDR3 is CATSRGFGEQYF. CDR3 DNA sequence: TGTGCCACCTCGAGGGGTTTTGGCGAGCAGTACTTC.

This clonotype was seen only a few times. This may arise from a read error, as a much more abundant clone is one base away. V is TRBV2 and J is TRBJ2-7, with D possibly TRBD2 on 5 matching bases. V was cut by 4 bases and J by 7 bases, with 14 bases left in between. Germline assignment: CDR1 SNHLY and CDR2 FYNNEI. The CDR3 contains 13 residues. The CDR3, as DNA: TGTGCCAGCAGTGGGCAGCGGCATGGAGAGCAGTACTTC. It is translated as CASSGQRHGEQYF. Based on the CDR3 plus reference TRBV2 and TRBJ2-7, the full variable domain is EPEVTQTPSHQVTQMGQEVILRCVPISNHLYFYWYRQILGQKVEFLVSFYNNEISEKSEIFDDQFSVERPDGSNFTLKIRSTKLEDSAMYFCASSGQRHGEQYFGPGTRLTVT.

This clonotype has at least ten counts. This chain uses TRBV2 with TRBJ2-3, with a possible D match to TRBD2 (5 bases). Trimming removed 6 bases from V and 0 bases from J, with 10 bases in between. Germline lookup yields CDR1 SNHLY and CDR2 FYNNEI. This CDR3 spans 14 amino acids. The CDR3 sequence is CASRQRISTDTQYF. CDR3 nucleotide sequence: TGTGCCAGCAGGCAGCGGATAAGCACAGATACGCAGTATTTT.

The chain has TRBV6-4 and TRBJ1-6, with unresolved D. V was clipped by 4 bases and J by 4 bases, with 11 bases between them. Germline V CDR1 and CDR2: MRHNA, SNTAGT. This CDR3 comprises 15 residues. This CDR3 is CASSVSTAYNSPLHF. The CDR3, as DNA: TGTGCCAGCAGTGTATCAACAGCGTATAATTCACCCCTCCACTTT.

Remarks on this clonotype: Possible read error: a much larger clone is one base away. The rearrangement uses TRBV27 and TRBJ2-3; D gene uncertain. The germline V gene encodes CDR1 MNHEY and CDR2 SMNVEV (reference sequence). The V end was cut by 5 bases, the J end by 1 base, with 10 bases between. The CDR3 spans 14 residues. CDR3 coding DNA: TGTGCCAGCAGTGAGGCCAAGGGCACAGATACGCAGTATTTT. Its protein product is CASSEAKGTDTQYF.

The table lists this clonotype with many counts. The chain links TRBV29-1 to TRBJ1-5; no clear D. Deletions cut 4 bases from V and 3 bases from J, with 10 bases between. CDR3 length: 13 amino acids. Germline-derived CDR1 and CDR2 are SQVTM and ANQGSEA. CDR3 in DNA: TGCAGCGTTGCTGGCACCTTCAATCAGCCCCAGCATTTT. Protein product: CSVAGTFNQPQHF.

This clonotype was detected ten times or more. This sequence joins TRBV18 and TRBJ2-2, with D unresolved. Trimming pared 3 bases from V and 5 bases from J, leaving 16 bases between. The germline V gene encodes CDR1 KGHSH and CDR2 LQKENI. The CDR3 has 16 amino acids. DNA of the CDR3: TGTGCCAGCTCACCCACGAGATGGATCGGAACCGGGGAGCTGTTTTTT. The encoded protein is CASSPTRWIGTGELFF. Looking up the rest from reference TRBV18 and TRBJ2-2 gives the full variable domain: NAGVMQNPRHLVRRRGQEARLRCSPMKGHSHVYWYRQLPEEGLKFMVYLQKENIIDESGMPKERFSAEFPKEGPSILRIQQVVRGDSAAYFCASSPTRWIGTGELFFGEGSRLTVL.

This clonotype has a count of ten or more. This chain links TRBV2 with TRBJ2-7; tentatively, D is TRBD1 (6 bases). Germline V lookup: CDR1 SNHLY, CDR2 FYNNEI. With 2 bases removed from V and 1 base from J, the gap between germline ends came to 9 bases. This CDR3 contains 14 residues. The CDR3 region has the DNA TGTGCCAGCAGTGAACAGGGGCCGTCCTACGAGCAGTACTTC. It is translated as CASSEQGPSYEQYF.

At least ten counts were recorded for this clonotype. This rearrangement joins TRBV15 to TRBJ2-1; TRBD2 matches at 10 bases. After removal of 0 bases from V and 7 bases from J, the junction contained 3 bases not matched to a gene. The CDR3 has 15 residues. Germline CDR1 and CDR2: LNHNV and YYDKDF (reference sequence). CDR3 sequence (DNA): TGTGCCACCAGCAGAGAGCTAGCGGGGGCTAATGAGCAGTTCTTC. It is translated as CATSRELAGANEQFF.

This clonotype was seen only a few times. J is TRBJ2-7 and V is TRBV19; perhaps TRBD2 as D (7 bases). Trimming shortened V by 10 bases and J by 4 bases, and 17 bases separated the two germline ends. Per germline, CDR1 LNHDA and CDR2 SQIVND (reference sequence). The CDR3 loop spans 13 amino acids. CDR3 sequence: CATSGGLTYEQYF. CDR3 DNA sequence: TGTGCCACCTCGGGGGGCCTTACTTACGAGCAGTACTTC. The whole variable domain, filled in from reference TRBV19 and TRBJ2-7, reads DGGITQSPKYLFRKEGQNVTLSCEQNLNHDAMYWYRQDPGQGLRLIYYSQIVNDFQKGDIAEGYSVSREKKESFPLTVTSAQKNPTAFYLCATSGGLTYEQYFGPGTRLTVT.

The chain has TRBV2 and TRBJ2-2; possible D gene TRBD1, 6 bases. CDR1 is SNHLY, CDR2 FYNNEI, per germline. V lost 4 bases and J 7 bases, leaving 10 bases between the germline ends. The length of the CDR3 is 13 residues. This CDR3 reads CASSGTDNGELFF. The CDR3 DNA reads TGTGCCAGCAGTGGGACAGATAACGGGGAGCTGTTTTTT.

This clonotype has a handful of counts. The chain carries TRBV10-3 and TRBJ1-3; D not resolved. This CDR3 spans 17 amino acids. The germline gives CDR1 ENHRY, CDR2 SYGVKD. Trimming pared 7 bases from V and 1 base from J, leaving 20 bases between. The CDR3 is CAIKVDEGRRSGNTIYF. Here the CDR3 DNA reads TGTGCCATCAAAGTGGATGAAGGGCGGCGTTCTGGAAACACCATATATTTT.

On this clonotype itself: This may be a read error, as it is one base from a much larger clone. The rearrangement links TRBV7-2 to TRBJ2-7, with a possible D match to TRBD2 (5 bases). Looked up from germline, CDR1 is SGHTA and CDR2 is FQGNSA. The CDR3 is 14 residues long. CDR3 sequence (DNA): TGTGTCAGCAGCTTCATGACTACAACCTACGAGCAGTACTTC. Amino acids: CVSSFMTTTYEQYF.

DNA of the CDR3: TGCGCCAGCAGCAATAGCGGGGGGGCCTATGACGAGCAGTACTTC. Encoded protein: CASSNSGGAYDEQYF. The chain uses TRBV5-1 and TRBJ2-7; 11 positions match TRBD2. Germline-derived CDR1 and CDR2 are SGHRS and YFSETQ. CDR3 length: 15 residues. With 4 bases clipped from V and 5 bases from J, the junction kept 8 bases outside the gene matches.

This clonotype was counted ten times or more. The rearrangement joins TRBV7-2 to TRBJ2-1; either TRBD1 or TRBD2 may supply D (5 bases each). V lost 1 base, J lost 12 bases, and 16 bases lay in between. The CDR3 has 14 residues. Germline V gene lookup returns CDR1 SGHTA and CDR2 FQGNSA. Here the CDR3 reads CASSLVNSGAPQFF. DNA of the CDR3: TGTGCCAGCAGCTTAGTGAACTCCGGGGCCCCGCAGTTCTTC. The whole variable domain, remainder taken from reference TRBV7-2 and TRBJ2-1, is GAGVSQSPSNKVTEKGKDVELRCDPISGHTALYWYRQSLGQGLEFLIYFQGNSAPDKSGLPSDRFSAERTGGSVSTLTIQRTQQEDSAVYLCASSLVNSGAPQFFGPGTRLTVL.

V gene TRBV5-1 combines with J gene TRBJ1-4; the D is unclear. Germline assignment: CDR1 SGHRS and CDR2 YFSETQ. The CDR3 is 15 amino acids. Deletions cut 4 bases from V and 8 bases from J, with 18 bases between. The CDR3 is CASSPRPAGGEKLFF. The CDR3 coding sequence is TGCGCCAGCAGCCCCCGCCCGGCTGGAGGCGAAAAACTGTTTTTT.

In its sample, this clonotype was seen a few times. V gene TRBV10-3 combines with J gene TRBJ1-6; possibly TRBD1 for D (5 bases). Germline assignment: CDR1 ENHRY and CDR2 SYGVKD. The CDR3 runs 15 residues. Deletions cut 2 bases from V and 3 bases from J, with 8 bases between. The CDR3 is CAISEGAVYNSPLHF. CDR3 DNA: TGTGCCATCAGTGAGGGGGCAGTCTATAATTCACCCCTCCACTTT.